This T cell receptor (beta chain) emerged from a study of T cells expressing NK-cell markers. Study in general: Sequenced donors, eight in total, included seven who were HCMV-seropositive and one who was seronegative. Regarding the study as a whole: Dominant NKG2C+ clonotypes were found to form roughly 1.0-7.0% of CD8+ T cells in over five donors.

The CDR3 has 16 residues. Germline loops: CDR1 SNHLY, CDR2 FYNNEI. Turning to this clonotype: What it binds is unknown.

TCRdb reanalyzed the 5' RACE reads, giving one entry per CDR3 protein sequence and no DNA. This sample contains about 160,000 distinct CDR3 sequences. Sequenced: blood T cells: a sorted CD56 or NKG2C T cell subset, CD4+ or CD8+ T cells, or bulk PBMC T cells (not recorded which). The chain uses TRBV2 and TRBJ1-2. The receptor was isolated from a man aged 18 to 70 in good health. The chain's CDR3 is CASSESRRRAGYGYTF.